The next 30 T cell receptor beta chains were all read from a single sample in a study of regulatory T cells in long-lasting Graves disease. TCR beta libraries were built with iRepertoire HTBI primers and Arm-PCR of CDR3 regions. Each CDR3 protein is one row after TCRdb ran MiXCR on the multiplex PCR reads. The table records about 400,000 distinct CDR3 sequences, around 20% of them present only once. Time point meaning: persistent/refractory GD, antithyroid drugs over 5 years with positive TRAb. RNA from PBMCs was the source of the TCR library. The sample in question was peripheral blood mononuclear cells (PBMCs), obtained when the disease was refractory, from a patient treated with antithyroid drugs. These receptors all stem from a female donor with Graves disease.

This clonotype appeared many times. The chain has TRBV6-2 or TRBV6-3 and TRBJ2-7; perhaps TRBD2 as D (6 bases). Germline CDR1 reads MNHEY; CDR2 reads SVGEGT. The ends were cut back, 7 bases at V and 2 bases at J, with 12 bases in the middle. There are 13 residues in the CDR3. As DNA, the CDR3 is TGTGCCAGCATAGGAGGGGTTCCCTACGAGCAGTACTTC. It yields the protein CASIGGVPYEQYF.

As DNA, the CDR3 is TGTGCCAGCAGCCCAATAGGGACTAGCGGGAGGCCGGGGGGCTCGCAGTACTTC. This sequence encodes CASSPIGTSGRPGGSQYF. The gene calls are TRBV4-2 and TRBJ2-5; 15 bases match TRBD2. Germline V CDR1 and CDR2: LGHNA, YNFKEQ. V shed 4 bases and J 11 bases; nucleotides not matched to a gene: 17. The CDR3 sequence is 18 residues long.

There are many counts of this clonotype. CDR3 loop: CASSPPGGRNTEAFF. In nucleotides, the CDR3 is TGTGCCAGCAGTCCCCCGGGGGGGCGGAACACTGAAGCTTTCTTT. This sequence joins TRBV6-1 and TRBJ1-1; D is possibly TRBD1 (6 bases). The CDR3 runs to 15 residues. Germline V lookup: CDR1 MNHNS, CDR2 SASEGT. Trimming pared 5 bases from V and 1 base from J, leaving 14 bases between.

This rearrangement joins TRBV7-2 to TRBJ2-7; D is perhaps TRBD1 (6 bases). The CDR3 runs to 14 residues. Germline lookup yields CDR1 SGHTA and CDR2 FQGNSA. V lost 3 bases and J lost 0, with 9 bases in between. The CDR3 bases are TGTGCCAGCAGCTTGGGGACAATCTCCTACGAGCAGTACTTC. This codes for CASSLGTISYEQYF.

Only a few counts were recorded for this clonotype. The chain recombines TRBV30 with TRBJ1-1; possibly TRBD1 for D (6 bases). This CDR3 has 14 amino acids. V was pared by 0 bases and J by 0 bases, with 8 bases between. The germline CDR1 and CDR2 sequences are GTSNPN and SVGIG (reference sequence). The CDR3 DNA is TGTGCCTGGAGTGTAGGGGGGGTGAACACTGAAGCTTTCTTT. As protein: CAWSVGGVNTEAFF.

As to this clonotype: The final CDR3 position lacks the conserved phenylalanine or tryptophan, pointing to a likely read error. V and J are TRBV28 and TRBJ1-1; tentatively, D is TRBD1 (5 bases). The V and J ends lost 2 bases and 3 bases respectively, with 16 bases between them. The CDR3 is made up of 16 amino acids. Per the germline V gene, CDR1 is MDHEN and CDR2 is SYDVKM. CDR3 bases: TGTGCCAGCAGTTTACCCCGACAGCGGATGGACACTGAAGCTTTCCTT. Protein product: CASSLPRQRMDTEAFL.

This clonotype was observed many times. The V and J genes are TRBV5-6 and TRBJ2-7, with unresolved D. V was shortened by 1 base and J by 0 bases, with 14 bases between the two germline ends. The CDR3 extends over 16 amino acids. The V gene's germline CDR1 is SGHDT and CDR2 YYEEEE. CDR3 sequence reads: CASSLWGWTGSYEQYF. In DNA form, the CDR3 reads TGTGCCAGCAGCTTGTGGGGATGGACGGGCTCCTACGAGCAGTACTTC.

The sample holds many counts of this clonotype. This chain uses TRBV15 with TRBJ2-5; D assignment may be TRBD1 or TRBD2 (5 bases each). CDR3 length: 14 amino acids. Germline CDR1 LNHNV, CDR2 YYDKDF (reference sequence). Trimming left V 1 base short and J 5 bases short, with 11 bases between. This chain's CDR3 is CATSRVGGWETQYF. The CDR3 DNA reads TGTGCCACCAGCAGAGTTGGGGGATGGGAGACCCAGTACTTC.

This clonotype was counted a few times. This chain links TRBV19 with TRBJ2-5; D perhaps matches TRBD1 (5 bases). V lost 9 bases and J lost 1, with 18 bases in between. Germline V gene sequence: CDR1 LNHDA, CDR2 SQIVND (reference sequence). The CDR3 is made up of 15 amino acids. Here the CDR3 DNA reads TGTGCCAGCTCGGCAAGGGGATCACGCCAAGAGACCCAGTACTTC. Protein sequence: CASSARGSRQETQYF.

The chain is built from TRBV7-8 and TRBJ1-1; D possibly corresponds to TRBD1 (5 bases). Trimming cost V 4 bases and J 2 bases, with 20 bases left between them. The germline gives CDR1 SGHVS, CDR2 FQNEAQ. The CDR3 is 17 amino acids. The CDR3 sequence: CASSSKRDGVLNTEAFF. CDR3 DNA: TGTGCCAGCAGCTCAAAAAGGGACGGAGTTCTTAACACTGAAGCTTTCTTT.

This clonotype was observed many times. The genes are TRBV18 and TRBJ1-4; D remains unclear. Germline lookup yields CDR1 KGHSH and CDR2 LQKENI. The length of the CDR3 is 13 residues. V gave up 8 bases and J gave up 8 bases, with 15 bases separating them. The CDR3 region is CASSPGLGEKLFF. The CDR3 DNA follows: TGTGCCAGCAGCCCGGGCCTGGGCGAAAAACTGTTTTTT. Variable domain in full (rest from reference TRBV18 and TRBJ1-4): NAGVMQNPRHLVRRRGQEARLRCSPMKGHSHVYWYRQLPEEGLKFMVYLQKENIIDESGMPKERFSAEFPKEGPSILRIQQVVRGDSAAYFCASSPGLGEKLFFGSGTQLSVL.

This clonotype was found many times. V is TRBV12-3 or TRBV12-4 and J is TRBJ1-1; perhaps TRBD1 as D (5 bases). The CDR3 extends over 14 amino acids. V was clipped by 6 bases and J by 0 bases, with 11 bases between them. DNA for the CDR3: TGTGCCAGCAGGCCACAGGTTATGAACACTGAAGCTTTCTTT. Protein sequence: CASRPQVMNTEAFF.

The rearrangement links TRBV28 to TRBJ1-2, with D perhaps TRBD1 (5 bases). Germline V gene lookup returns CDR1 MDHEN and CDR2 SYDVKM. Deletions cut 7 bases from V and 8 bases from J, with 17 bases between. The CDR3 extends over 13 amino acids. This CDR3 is CASIGSRDLGYTF. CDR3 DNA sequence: TGTGCCAGCATCGGGTCCAGGGACCTCGGCTACACCTTC.

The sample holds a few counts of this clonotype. This chain's CDR3 is CASSLWGSGNQPQHF. The CDR3 coding sequence is TGTGCCAGCAGCTTATGGGGTTCTGGCAATCAGCCCCAGCATTTT. V and J are TRBV7-8 and TRBJ1-5; D ambiguous. Per the germline V gene, CDR1 is SGHVS and CDR2 is FQNEAQ. The V end lost 2 bases, the J end lost 2 bases, and 10 bases lay between the germline ends. The length of the CDR3 is 15 residues.

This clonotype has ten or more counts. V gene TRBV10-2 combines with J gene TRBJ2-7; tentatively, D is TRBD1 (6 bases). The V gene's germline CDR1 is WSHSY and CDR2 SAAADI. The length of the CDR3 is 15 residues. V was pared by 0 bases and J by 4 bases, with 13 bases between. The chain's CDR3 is CASSESGASWYEQYF. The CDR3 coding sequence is TGCGCCAGCAGTGAGTCGGGGGCTAGCTGGTACGAGCAGTACTTC.

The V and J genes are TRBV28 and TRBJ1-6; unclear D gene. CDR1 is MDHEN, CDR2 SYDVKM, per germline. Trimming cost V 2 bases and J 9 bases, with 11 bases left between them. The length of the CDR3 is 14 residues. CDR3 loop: CASSLPGSGSPLHF. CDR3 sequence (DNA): TGTGCCAGCAGTTTACCGGGGAGTGGTTCACCCCTCCACTTT.

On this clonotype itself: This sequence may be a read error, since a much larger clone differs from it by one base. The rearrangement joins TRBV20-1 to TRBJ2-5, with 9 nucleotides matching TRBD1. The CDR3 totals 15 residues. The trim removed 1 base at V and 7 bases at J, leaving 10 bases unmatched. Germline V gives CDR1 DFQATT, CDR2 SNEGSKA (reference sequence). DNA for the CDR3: TGCAGTGCTAGAGCCCTGACAGGGGGAGGAGGGACCCAGTACTTC. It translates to CSARALTGGGGTQYF.

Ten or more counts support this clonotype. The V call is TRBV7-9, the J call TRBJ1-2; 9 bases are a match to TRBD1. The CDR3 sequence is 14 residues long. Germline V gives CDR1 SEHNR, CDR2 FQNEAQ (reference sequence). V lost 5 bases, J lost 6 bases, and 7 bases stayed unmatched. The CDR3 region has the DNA TGTGCCAGCAGCCTTGGGACAGGGAGAGATGGCTACACCTTC. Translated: CASSLGTGRDGYTF.

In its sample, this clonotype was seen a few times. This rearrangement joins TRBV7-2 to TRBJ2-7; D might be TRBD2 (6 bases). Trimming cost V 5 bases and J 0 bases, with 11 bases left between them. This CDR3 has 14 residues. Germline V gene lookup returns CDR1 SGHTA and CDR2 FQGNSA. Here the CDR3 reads CASSPGRGSYEQYF. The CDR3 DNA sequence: TGTGCCAGCAGCCCCGGGCGGGGCTCCTACGAGCAGTACTTC.

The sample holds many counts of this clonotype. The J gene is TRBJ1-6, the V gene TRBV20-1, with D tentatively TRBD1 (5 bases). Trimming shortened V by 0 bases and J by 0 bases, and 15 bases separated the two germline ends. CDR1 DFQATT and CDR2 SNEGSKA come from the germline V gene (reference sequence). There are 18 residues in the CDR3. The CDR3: CSARDHRRGSSYNSPLHF. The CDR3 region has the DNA TGCAGTGCTAGAGATCACAGGCGTGGGAGCTCCTATAATTCACCCCTCCACTTT.

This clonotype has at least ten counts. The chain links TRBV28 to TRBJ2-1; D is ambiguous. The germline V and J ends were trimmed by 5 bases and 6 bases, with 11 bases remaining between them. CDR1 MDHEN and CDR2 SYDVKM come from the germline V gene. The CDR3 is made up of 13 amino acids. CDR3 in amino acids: CASSPNFSNEQFF. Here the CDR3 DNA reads TGTGCCAGCAGTCCCAATTTTTCCAATGAGCAGTTCTTC. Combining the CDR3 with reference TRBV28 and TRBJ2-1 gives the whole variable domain DVKVTQSSRYLVKRTGEKVFLECVQDMDHENMFWYRQDPGLGLRLIYFSYDVKMKEKGDIPEGYSVSREKKERFSLILESASTNQTSMYLCASSPNFSNEQFFGPGTRLTVL.

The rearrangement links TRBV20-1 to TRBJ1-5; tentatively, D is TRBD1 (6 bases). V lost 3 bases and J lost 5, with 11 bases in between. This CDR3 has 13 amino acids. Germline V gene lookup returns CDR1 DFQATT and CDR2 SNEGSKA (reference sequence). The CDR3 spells CSASGQLDQPQHF. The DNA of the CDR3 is TGCAGTGCTAGTGGACAGCTAGATCAGCCCCAGCATTTT.

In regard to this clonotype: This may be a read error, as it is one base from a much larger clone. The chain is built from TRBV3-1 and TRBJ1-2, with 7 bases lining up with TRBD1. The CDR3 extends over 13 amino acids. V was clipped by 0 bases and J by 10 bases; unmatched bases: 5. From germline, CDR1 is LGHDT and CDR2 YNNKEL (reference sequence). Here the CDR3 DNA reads TGTGCCAGCAGCCAAGAGACAGGGATCGACTACACCTTC. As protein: CASSQETGIDYTF.

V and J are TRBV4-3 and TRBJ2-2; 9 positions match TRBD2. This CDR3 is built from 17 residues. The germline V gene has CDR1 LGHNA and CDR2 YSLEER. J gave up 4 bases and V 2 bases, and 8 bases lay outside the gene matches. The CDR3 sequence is CASSQNGLAGTTGELFF. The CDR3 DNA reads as TGCGCCAGCAGCCAAAATGGTCTAGCGGGAACCACCGGGGAGCTGTTTTTT.

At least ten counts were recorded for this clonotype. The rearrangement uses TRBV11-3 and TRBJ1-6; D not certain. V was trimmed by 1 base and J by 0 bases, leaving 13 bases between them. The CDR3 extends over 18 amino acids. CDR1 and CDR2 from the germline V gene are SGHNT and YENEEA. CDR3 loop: CASSLADARSSYNSPLHF. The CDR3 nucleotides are TGTGCCAGCAGCTTAGCGGACGCCCGGAGCTCCTATAATTCACCCCTCCACTTT.

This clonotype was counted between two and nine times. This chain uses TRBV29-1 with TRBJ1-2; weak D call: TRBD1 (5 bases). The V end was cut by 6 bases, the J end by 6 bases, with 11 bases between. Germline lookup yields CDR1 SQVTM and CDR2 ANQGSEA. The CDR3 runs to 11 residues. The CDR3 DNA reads TGCAGCGTAGATGGGGGAGATGGCTACACCTTC. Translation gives CSVDGGDGYTF.

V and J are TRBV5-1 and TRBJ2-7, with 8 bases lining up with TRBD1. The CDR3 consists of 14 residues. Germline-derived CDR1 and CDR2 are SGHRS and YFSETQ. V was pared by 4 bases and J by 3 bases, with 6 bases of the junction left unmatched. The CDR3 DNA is TGCGCCAGCAGCCGAAGACAGGGGAACTACGAGCAGTACTTC. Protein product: CASSRRQGNYEQYF.

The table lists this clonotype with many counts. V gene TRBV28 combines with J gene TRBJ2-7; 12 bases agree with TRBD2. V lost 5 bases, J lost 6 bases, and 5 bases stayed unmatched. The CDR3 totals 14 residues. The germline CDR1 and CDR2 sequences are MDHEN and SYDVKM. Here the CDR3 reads CASSRLAGVSEQYF. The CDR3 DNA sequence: TGTGCCAGCAGTCGACTAGCGGGAGTTAGCGAGCAGTACTTC.

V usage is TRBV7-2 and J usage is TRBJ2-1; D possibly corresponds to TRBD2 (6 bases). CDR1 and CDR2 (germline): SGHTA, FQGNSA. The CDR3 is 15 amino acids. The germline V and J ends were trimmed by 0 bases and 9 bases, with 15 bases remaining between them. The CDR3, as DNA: TGTGCCAGCAGCTTAGCGCTCGGCATGGGAGGTGAGCAGTTCTTC. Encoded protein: CASSLALGMGGEQFF.

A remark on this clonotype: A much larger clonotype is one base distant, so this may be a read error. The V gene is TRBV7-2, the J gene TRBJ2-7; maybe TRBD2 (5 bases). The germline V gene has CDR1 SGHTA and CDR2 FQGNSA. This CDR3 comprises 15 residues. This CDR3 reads CACSLEGATSYEQYF. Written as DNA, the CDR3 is TGTGCCTGCAGCTTAGAGGGAGCTACCTCCTACGAGCAGTACTTC.